A selection of T cell receptor beta chains follows, all from one sample in a study of radiotherapy plus CTLA-4 blockade in lung cancer. Repertoires were generated with immunoSEQ multiplex PCR, while TCRdb's copy carries only in-frame clones and drops some. The sample carries approximately 97,000 clones, roughly 85% recorded once. The sample here was peripheral blood, taken from a patient treated with radiotherapy plus ipilimumab. Every receptor here comes from a human donor with non-small cell lung cancer who had stable disease on radiotherapy plus ipilimumab. CDR3s include the opening cysteine and the closing phenylalanine or tryptophan. D genes are given only for firm matches.

D | V | CDR3
. | TRBV7-9 | CASSPLSRTDTQYF
TRBD1 | TRBV5-1 | CASSGRQGITGELFF
TRBD1 | TRBV29-1 | CSVQGGAEGYTF
. | TRBV15 | CATSRWGNVELFF
. | TRBV14 | CASSQERRRDTQYF
TRBD1 | TRBV18 | CASSPQGQGRSEGYTF
TRBD2 | TRBV19 | CASSTSSGSLNEQFF
. | TRBV5-1 | CASSLRPVGDGELFF
TRBD2 | TRBV6-4 | CASTQDSGTSYNEQFF
. | TRBV7-9 | CASSLAPGFGYTF
TRBD2 | TRBV14 | CASRGGIGYEQYF
TRBD2 | TRBV28 | CASAAHASGEETQYF
TRBD2 | TRBV28 | CASSQGLAGGDNEQFF
. | TRBV10-3 | CAIMSRSETGELFF
. | TRBV7-8 | CASSAKGSSYNEQFF
. | TRBV28 | CASSFPLTGQDSYEQYF
. | TRBV28 | CASSPSHSGNYGYTF
. | TRBV10-2 | CASSDGFTEAFF
. | TRBV19 | CASSPSGRIGYTF